Reported below is one T cell receptor beta chain. The data are from a study of blood T cell repertoires in COVID-19. Germline CDR1 and CDR2: SNHLY and FYNNEI. V lost 6 bases, J lost 4 bases, and 12 bases lay in between. The CDR3 contains 13 residues. The table came from immunoSEQ multiplex PCR; TCRdb's copy has only in-frame clones and leaves some out. The profile covers roughly 350,000 clones, with 75% to 90% appearing a single time and 3.5% to 4% taken by the ten largest. Sequencing was done on a sample of peripheral blood. This chain connects TRBV2 to TRBJ1-2, with D maybe TRBD1 (5 bases). The TCR comes from a woman aged 18 to 35 with acute or convalescent COVID-19. This CDR3 is CASRSQGVYGYTF. CDR3 nucleotides: TGTGCCAGCAGGTCCCAGGGCGTCTATGGCTACACCTTC.